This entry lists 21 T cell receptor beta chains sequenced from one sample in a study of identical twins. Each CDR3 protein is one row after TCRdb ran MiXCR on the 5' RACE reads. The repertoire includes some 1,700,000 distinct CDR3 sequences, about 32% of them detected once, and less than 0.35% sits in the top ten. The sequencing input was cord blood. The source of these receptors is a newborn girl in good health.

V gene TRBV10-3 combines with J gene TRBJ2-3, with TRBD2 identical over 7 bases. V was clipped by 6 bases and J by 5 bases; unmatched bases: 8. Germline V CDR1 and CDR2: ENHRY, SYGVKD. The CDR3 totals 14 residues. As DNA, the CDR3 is TGTGCCATCAGCAGGGACGGGGAGGGAGATACGCAGTATTTT. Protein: CAISRDGEGDTQYF.

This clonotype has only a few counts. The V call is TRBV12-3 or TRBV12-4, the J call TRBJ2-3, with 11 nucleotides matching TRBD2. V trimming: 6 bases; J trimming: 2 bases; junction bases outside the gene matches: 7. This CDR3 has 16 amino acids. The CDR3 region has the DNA TGTGCCAGCAGCCTGGGACTAGCGGACCTCACAGATACGCAGTATTTT. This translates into CASSLGLADLTDTQYF.

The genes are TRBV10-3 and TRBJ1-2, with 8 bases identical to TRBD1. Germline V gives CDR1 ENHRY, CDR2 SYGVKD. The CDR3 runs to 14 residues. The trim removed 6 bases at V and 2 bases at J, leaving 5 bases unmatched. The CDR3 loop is CAIRQGAVNYGYTF. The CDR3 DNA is TGTGCCATCAGGCAGGGGGCCGTAAACTATGGCTACACCTTC.

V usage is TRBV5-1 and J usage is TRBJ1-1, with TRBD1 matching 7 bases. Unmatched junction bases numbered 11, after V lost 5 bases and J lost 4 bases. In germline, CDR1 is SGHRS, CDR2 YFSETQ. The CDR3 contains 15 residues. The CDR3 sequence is CASRRDSGGGTEAFF. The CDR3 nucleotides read TGCGCCAGCAGACGGGACAGTGGTGGGGGCACTGAAGCTTTCTTT. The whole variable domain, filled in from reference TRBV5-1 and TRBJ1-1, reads KAGVTQTPRYLIKTRGQQVTLSCSPISGHRSVSWYQQTPGQGLQFLFEYFSETQRNKGNFPGRFSGRQFSNSRSEMNVSTLELGDSALYLCASRRDSGGGTEAFFGQGTRLTVV.

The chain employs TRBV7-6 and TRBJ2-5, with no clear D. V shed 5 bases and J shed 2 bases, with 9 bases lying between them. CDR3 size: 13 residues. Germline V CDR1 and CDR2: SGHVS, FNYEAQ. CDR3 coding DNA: TGTGCCAGCAGCCCCCACCCGCAAGAGACCCAGTACTTC. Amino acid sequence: CASSPHPQETQYF.

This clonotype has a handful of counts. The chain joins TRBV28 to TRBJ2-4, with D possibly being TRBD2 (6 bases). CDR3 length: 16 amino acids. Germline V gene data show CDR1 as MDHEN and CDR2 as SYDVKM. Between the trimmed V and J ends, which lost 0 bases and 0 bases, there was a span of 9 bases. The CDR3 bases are TGTGCCAGCAGTTTATGGGGGGGTGTAGCCAAAAACATTCAGTACTTC. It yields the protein CASSLWGGVAKNIQYF.

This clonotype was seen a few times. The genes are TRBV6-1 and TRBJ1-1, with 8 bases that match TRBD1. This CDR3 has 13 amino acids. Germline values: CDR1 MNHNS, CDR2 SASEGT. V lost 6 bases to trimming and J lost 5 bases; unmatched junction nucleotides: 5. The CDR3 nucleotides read TGTGCCAGCAGGACAGGGGTTCATACTGAAGCTTTCTTT. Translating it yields CASRTGVHTEAFF.

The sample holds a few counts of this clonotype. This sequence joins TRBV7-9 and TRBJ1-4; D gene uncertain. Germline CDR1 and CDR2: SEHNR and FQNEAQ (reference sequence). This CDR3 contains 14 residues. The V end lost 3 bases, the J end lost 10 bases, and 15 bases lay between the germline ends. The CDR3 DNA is TGTGCCAGCAGCTTTCGAGACGGTCGTGGAAAACTGTTTTTT. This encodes CASSFRDGRGKLFF.

The CDR3 protein is CASSLLPTGDAFYNEQFF. The CDR3 DNA is TGCGCCAGCAGCTTGCTCCCGACTGGGGATGCCTTTTACAATGAGCAGTTCTTC. This chain joins TRBV5-1 and TRBJ2-1; the D is unclear. Germline V CDR1 and CDR2: SGHRS, YFSETQ. V lost 1 base to trimming and J lost 4 bases, with 21 bases between them. This CDR3 region has 18 residues.

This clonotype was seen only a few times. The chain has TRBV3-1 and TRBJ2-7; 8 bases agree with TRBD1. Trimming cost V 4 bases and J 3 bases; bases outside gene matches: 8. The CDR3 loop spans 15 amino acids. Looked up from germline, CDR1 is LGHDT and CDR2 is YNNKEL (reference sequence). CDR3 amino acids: CASSLADRDNYEQYF. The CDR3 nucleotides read TGTGCCAGCAGCCTGGCGGACAGGGATAACTACGAGCAGTACTTC.

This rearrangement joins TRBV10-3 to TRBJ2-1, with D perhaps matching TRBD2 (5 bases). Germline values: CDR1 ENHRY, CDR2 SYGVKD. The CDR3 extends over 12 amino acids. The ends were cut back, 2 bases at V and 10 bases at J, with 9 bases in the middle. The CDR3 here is CAISEPQREQFF. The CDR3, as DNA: TGTGCCATCAGTGAGCCCCAGCGGGAGCAGTTCTTC.

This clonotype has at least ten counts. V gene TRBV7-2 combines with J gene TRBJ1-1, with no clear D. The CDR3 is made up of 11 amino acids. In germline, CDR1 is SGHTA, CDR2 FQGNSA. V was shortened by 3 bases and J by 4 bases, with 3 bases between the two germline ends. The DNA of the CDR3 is TGTGCCAGCAGCTTGGTCACTGAAGCTTTCTTT. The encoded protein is CASSLVTEAFF.

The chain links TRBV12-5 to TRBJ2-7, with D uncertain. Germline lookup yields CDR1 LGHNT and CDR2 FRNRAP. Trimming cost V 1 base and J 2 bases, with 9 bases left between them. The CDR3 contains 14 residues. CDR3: CASGLAPGTYEQYF. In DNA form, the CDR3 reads TGTGCTAGTGGTTTGGCCCCTGGCACCTACGAGCAGTACTTC.

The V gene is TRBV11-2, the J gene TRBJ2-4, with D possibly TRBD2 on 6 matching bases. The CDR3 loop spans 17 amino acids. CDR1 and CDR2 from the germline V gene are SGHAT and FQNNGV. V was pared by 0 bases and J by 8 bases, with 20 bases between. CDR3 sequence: CASSLDLSTRWNDIQYF. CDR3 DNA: TGTGCCAGCAGCTTAGATCTCTCGACTAGGTGGAACGACATTCAGTACTTC.

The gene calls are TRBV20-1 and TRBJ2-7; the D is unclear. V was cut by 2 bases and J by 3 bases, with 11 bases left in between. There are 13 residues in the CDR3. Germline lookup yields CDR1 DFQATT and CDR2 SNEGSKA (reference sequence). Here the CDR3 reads CSARPLDGYEQYF. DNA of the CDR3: TGCAGTGCTAGACCCCTTGACGGCTACGAGCAGTACTTC.

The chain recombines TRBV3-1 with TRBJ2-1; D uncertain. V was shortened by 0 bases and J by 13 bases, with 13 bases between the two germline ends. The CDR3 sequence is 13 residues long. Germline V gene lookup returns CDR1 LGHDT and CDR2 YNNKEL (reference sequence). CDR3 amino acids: CASSQEIVSLQFF. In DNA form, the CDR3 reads TGTGCCAGCAGCCAAGAGATAGTCAGCTTACAGTTCTTC.

The CDR3 here is CASSLRDAPGPQHF. CDR3 nucleotides: TGTGCCAGCAGCTTACGGGACGCCCCCGGACCCCAGCATTTT. The chain has TRBV7-9 and TRBJ1-5; D perhaps matches TRBD1 (5 bases). This CDR3 is 14 amino acids long. Per the germline V gene, CDR1 is SEHNR and CDR2 is FQNEAQ (reference sequence). Trimming stripped 2 bases from V and 10 bases from J, with 15 bases between.

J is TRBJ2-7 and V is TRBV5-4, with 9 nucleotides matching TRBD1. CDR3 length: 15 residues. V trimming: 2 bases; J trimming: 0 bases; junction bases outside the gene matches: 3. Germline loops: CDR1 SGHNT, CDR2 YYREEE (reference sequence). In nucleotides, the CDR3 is TGTGCCAGCAGCTTTGGACAGGGGATCTCCTACGAGCAGTACTTC. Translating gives CASSFGQGISYEQYF.

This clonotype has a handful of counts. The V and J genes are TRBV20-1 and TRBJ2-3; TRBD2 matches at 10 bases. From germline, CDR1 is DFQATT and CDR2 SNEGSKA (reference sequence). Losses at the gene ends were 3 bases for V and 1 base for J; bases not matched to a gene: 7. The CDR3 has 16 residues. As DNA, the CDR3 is TGCAGTGCTAGTCCCGAACTAGCGGGACGCACAGATACGCAGTATTTT. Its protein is CSASPELAGRTDTQYF.

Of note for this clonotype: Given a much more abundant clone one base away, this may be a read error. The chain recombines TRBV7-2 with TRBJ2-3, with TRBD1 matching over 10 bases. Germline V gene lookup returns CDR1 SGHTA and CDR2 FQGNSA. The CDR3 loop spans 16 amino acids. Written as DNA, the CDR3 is TGTGTCAGCAGCTTCTGGACAGGGGGGAACACAGATACGCAGTATTTT. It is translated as CVSSFWTGGNTDTQYF.

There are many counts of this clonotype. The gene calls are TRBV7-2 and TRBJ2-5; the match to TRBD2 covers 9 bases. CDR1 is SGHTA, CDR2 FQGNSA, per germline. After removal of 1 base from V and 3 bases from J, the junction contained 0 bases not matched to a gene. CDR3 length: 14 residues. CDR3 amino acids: CASSLGLAEETQYF. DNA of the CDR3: TGTGCCAGCAGCTTAGGACTAGCGGAAGAGACCCAGTACTTC.